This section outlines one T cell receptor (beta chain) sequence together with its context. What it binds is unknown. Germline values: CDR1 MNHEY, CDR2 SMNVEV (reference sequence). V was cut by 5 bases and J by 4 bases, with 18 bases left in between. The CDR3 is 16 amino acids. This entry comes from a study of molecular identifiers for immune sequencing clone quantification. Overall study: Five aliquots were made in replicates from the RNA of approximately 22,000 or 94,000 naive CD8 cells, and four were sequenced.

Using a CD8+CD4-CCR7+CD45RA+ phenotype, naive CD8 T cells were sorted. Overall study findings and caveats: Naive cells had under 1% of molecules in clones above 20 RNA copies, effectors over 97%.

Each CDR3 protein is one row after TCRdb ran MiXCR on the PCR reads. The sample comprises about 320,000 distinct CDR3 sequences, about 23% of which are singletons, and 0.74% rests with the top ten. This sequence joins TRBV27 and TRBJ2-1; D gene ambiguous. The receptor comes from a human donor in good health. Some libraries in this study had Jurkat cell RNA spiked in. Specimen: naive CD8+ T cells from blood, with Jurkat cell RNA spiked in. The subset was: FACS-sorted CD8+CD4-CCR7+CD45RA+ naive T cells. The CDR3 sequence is CASSEAGQSIYNEQFF. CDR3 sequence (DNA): TGTGCCAGCAGTGAAGCCGGGCAATCGATATACAATGAGCAGTTCTTC.